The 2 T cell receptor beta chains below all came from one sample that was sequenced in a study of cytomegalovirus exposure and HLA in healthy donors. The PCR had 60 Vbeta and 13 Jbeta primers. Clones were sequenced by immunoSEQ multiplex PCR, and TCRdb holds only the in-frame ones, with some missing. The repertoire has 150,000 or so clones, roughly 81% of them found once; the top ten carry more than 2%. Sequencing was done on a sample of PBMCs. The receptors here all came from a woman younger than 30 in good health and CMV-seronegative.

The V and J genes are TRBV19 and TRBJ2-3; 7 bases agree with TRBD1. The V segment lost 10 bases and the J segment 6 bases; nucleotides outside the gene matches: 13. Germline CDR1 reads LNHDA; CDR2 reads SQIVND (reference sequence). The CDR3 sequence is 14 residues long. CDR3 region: CATLNRGRADTQYF. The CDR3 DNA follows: TGTGCCACCCTAAACAGGGGTCGGGCGGATACGCAGTATTTT.

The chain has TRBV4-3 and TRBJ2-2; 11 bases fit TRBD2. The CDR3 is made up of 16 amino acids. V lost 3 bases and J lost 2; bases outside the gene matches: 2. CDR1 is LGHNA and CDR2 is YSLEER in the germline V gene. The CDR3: CASSHGTSGNTGELFF. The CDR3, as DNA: TGCGCCAGCAGCCATGGGACTAGCGGAAACACCGGGGAGCTGTTTTTT.